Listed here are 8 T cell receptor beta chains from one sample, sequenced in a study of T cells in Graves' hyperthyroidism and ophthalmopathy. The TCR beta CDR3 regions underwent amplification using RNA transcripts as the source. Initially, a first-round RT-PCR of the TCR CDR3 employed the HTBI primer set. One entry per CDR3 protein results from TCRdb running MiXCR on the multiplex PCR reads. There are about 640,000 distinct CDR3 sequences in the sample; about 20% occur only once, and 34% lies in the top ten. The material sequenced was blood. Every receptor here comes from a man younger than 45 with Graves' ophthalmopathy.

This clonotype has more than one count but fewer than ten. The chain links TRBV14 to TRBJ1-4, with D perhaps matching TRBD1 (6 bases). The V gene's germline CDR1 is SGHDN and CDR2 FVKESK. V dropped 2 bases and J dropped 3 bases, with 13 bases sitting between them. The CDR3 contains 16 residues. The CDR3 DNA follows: TGTGCCAGCAGCCAATGGAGCTCAGGGGCTAATGAAAAACTGTTTTTT. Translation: CASSQWSSGANEKLFF.

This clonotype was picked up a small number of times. The CDR3, as DNA: TGTGCCAGTAGTATCGCGGGTGAGCAGTTCTTC. This gives the protein CASSIAGEQFF. The chain combines TRBV19 with TRBJ2-1; TRBD2 is a possible D gene (5 bases). Germline CDR1 and CDR2: LNHDA and SQIVND (reference sequence). The CDR3 has 11 residues. V shed 3 bases and J shed 9 bases, with 6 bases lying between them.

This CDR3 reads CASSLTQMNTEAFF. CDR3 sequence (DNA): TGTGCCAGCAGCCTCACCCAGATGAACACTGAAGCTTTCTTT. The chain joins TRBV7-2 to TRBJ1-1, with D unclear. The germline V and J ends were trimmed by 5 bases and 0 bases, with 10 bases remaining between them. The germline V gene encodes CDR1 SGHTA and CDR2 FQGNSA. The CDR3 has 14 residues.

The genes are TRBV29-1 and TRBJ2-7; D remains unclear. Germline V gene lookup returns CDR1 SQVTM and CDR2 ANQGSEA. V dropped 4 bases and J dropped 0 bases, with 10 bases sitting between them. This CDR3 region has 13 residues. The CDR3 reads CSVARTNSYEQYF. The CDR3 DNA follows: TGCAGCGTTGCCAGGACCAACTCCTACGAGCAGTACTTC.

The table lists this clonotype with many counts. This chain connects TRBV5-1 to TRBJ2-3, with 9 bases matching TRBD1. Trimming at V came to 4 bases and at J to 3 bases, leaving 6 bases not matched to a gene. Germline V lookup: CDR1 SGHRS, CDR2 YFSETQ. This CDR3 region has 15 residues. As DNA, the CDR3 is TGCGCCAGCAGCAAGGACAGGGGCATGACAGATACGCAGTATTTT. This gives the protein CASSKDRGMTDTQYF.

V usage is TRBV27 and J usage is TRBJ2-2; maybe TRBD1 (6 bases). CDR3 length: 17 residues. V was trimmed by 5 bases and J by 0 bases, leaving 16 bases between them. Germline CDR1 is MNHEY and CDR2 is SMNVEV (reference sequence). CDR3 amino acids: CASSDLFGTTNTGELFF. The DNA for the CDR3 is TGTGCCAGCAGTGACCTCTTCGGGACAACGAACACCGGGGAGCTGTTTTTT.

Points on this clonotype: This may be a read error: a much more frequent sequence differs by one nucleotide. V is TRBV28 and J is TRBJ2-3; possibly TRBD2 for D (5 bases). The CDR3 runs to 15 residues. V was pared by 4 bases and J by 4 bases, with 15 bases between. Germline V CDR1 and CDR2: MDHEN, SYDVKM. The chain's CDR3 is CASSSRGSRPDTQYF. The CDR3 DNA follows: TGTGCCAGCAGTTCCCGGGGATCCCGTCCAGATACGCAGTATTTT.

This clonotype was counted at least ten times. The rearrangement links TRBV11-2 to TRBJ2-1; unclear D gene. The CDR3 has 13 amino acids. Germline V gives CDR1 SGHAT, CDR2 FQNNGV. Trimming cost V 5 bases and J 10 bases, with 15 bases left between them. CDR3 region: CASSRDWGLEQFF. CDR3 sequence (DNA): TGTGCCAGCAGCCGCGACTGGGGTTTGGAGCAGTTCTTC.